The text below deals with one TCR beta chain. The CDR3 has 17 amino acids. The trim removed 0 bases at V and 3 bases at J, leaving 9 bases unmatched. In germline, CDR1 is SGHTA, CDR2 FQGNSA. This sample was included in a study of glioma-infiltrating T cells. Amplification of TCR alpha and beta CDR3 regions from RNA used iRepertoire nested multiplex PCR. In TCRdb, the multiplex PCR reads were re-called with MiXCR into one record per CDR3 protein. Here the sample spans more than 350,000 distinct CDR3 sequences, more than 35% being singletons. V and J are TRBV7-2 and TRBJ2-7, with 9 bases aligning to TRBD2. The origin of this receptor is a human donor with low-grade glioma or glioblastoma, undergoing nonglioma brain surgery, or in good health (not recorded which). Sequencing was carried out using glioma tissue, nonneoplastic brain tissue, or PBMCs (not recorded which). This CDR3 reads CASSLAGIAGAIYEQYF. The CDR3 nucleotides read TGTGCCAGCAGCTTAGCGGGTATAGCGGGAGCCATCTACGAGCAGTACTTC.